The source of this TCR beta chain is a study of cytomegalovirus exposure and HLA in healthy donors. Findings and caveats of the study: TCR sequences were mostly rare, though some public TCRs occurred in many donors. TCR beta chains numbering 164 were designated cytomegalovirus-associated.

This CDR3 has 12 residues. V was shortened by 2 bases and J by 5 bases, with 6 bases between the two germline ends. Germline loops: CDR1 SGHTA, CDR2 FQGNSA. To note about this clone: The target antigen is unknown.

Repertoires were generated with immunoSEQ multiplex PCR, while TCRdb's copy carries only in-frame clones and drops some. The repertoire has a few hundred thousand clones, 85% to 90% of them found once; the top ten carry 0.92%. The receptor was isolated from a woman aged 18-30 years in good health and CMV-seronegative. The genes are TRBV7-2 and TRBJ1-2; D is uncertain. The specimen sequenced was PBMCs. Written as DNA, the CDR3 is TGTGCCAGCAGCTTACGAGTTTATGGCTACACCTTC. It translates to CASSLRVYGYTF.